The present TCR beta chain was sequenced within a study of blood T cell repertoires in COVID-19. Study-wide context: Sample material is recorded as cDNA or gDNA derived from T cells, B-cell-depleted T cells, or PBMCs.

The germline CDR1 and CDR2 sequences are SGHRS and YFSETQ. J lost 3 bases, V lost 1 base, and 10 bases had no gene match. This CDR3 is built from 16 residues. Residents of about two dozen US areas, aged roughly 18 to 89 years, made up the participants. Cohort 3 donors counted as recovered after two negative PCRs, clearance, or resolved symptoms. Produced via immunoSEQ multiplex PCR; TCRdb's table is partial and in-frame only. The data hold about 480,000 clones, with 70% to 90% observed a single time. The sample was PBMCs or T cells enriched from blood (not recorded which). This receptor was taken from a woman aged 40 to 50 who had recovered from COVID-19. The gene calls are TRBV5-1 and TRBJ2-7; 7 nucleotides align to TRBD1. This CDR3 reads CASSLTPGTVSYEQYF. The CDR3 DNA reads TGCGCCAGCAGCTTGACCCCCGGGACAGTAAGCTACGAGCAGTACTTC.